These 23 T cell receptor beta chains share one sample of origin, sequenced in a study of response to subunit inactivated influenza vaccine. TCRdb re-called the RT-PCR reads through MiXCR, storing one row per CDR3 protein. The table records around 520,000 distinct CDR3 sequences, over 9.5% of them present only once. Source: PBMCs from blood, taken on the day of vaccination. Every receptor here comes from a man aged 50-59 years who received an inactivated influenza vaccine.

The V gene is TRBV28, the J gene TRBJ1-5, with D possibly matching TRBD1 (5 bases). Between the trimmed V and J ends, which lost 11 bases and 4 bases, there was a span of 15 bases. Looked up from germline, CDR1 is MDHEN and CDR2 is SYDVKM. The CDR3 extends over 13 amino acids. This CDR3 is CAHSETANQPQHF. For the CDR3, the DNA is TGTGCCCACTCAGAGACAGCTAATCAGCCCCAGCATTTT.

This clonotype was counted a few times. The genes are TRBV18 and TRBJ2-1; D may be TRBD1 (5 bases). The length of the CDR3 is 17 residues. The V gene lost 3 bases and the J gene lost 0 bases, with 15 bases spanning the gap. Germline CDR1 and CDR2: KGHSH and LQKENI. CDR3 bases: TGTGCCAGCTCACCGAACCAGGGTGGAGTCTCCTACAATGAGCAGTTCTTC. Protein: CASSPNQGGVSYNEQFF.

This chain joins TRBV20-1 and TRBJ2-5; 7 bases fit TRBD1. Germline V gene lookup returns CDR1 DFQATT and CDR2 SNEGSKA (reference sequence). With 6 bases clipped from V and 4 bases from J, the junction kept 2 bases outside the gene matches. The CDR3 covers 11 residues. This chain's CDR3 is CSARQGETQYF. The CDR3, as DNA: TGCAGTGCAAGACAGGGAGAGACCCAGTACTTC.

This clonotype has only a few counts. The chain uses TRBV7-9 and TRBJ2-7; 9 positions match TRBD2. This CDR3 region has 14 residues. Germline V gene data show CDR1 as SEHNR and CDR2 as FQNEAQ (reference sequence). The trim removed 4 bases at V and 2 bases at J, leaving 3 bases unmatched. DNA of the CDR3: TGTGCCAGCAGCTCTGGACTAGCGACCTACGAGCAGTACTTC. It translates to CASSSGLATYEQYF.

This chain connects TRBV27 to TRBJ2-3; 13 nucleotides match TRBD2. Germline V gene sequence: CDR1 MNHEY, CDR2 SMNVEV (reference sequence). V lost 6 bases to trimming and J lost 0 bases; unmatched junction nucleotides: 3. The CDR3 covers 16 residues. The CDR3 DNA is TGTGCCAGCAGGGAACTAGCGGGAGGGAGCACAGATACGCAGTATTTT. Its protein is CASRELAGGSTDTQYF.

This clonotype was counted a few times. V usage is TRBV14 and J usage is TRBJ2-2; 11 positions match TRBD2. Germline assignment: CDR1 SGHDN and CDR2 FVKESK. There are 19 residues in the CDR3. V lost 4 bases and J lost 0; bases outside the gene matches: 10. DNA of the CDR3: TGTGCCAGCAGCCCTATAACGGGACTAGCGGAGACGAACACCGGGGAGCTGTTTTTT. This codes for CASSPITGLAETNTGELFF.

This clonotype was counted a few times. This chain links TRBV11-1 with TRBJ2-4; 7 bases match TRBD1. Germline V CDR1 and CDR2: SGHAT, FQDESV (reference sequence). V lost 1 base, J lost 0 bases, and 12 bases stayed unmatched. This CDR3 comprises 19 residues. This CDR3 reads CASSLGALGQSLAKNIQYF. Here the CDR3 DNA reads TGTGCCAGCAGCTTAGGGGCCTTGGGACAGAGTCTAGCCAAAAACATTCAGTACTTC.

This clonotype showed up just a few times. This chain links TRBV27 with TRBJ1-5; D uncertain. The CDR3 is 14 amino acids. Germline CDR1 reads MNHEY; CDR2 reads SMNVEV (reference sequence). With 2 bases removed from V and 4 bases from J, the gap between germline ends came to 9 bases. The CDR3 DNA is TGTGCCAGCAGTTTACGACTCACAAATCAGCCCCAGCATTTT. Residues: CASSLRLTNQPQHF.

In this sample, this clonotype turned up a few times. The rearrangement links TRBV11-1 to TRBJ2-2, with a tentative D call TRBD2 (6 bases). Germline CDR1 SGHAT, CDR2 FQDESV (reference sequence). Trimming took 0 bases from V and 4 from J, leaving 9 bases between them. This CDR3 contains 15 residues. Written as DNA, the CDR3 is TGTGCCAGCAGCTTAGCAGTTAGCGGCACCGGGGAGCTGTTTTTT. It encodes CASSLAVSGTGELFF.

This clonotype was picked up a small number of times. This rearrangement joins TRBV6-2 or TRBV6-3 to TRBJ2-7; no reliable D call. Per the germline V gene, CDR1 is MNHEY and CDR2 is SVGEGT. The length of the CDR3 is 14 residues. V was trimmed by 7 bases and J by 5 bases, leaving 18 bases between them. CDR3 protein: CASTGADLHDEQYF. The CDR3 bases are TGTGCCAGCACAGGCGCTGACCTGCATGACGAGCAGTACTTC.

The chain employs TRBV7-6 and TRBJ1-2; no clear D. CDR3 length: 13 amino acids. Trimming stripped 0 bases from V and 8 bases from J, with 10 bases between. In germline, CDR1 is SGHVS, CDR2 FNYEAQ. The CDR3 region is CASSLAGLEGYTF. CDR3 sequence (DNA): TGTGCCAGCAGCTTAGCTGGCCTGGAGGGCTACACCTTC.

This clonotype showed up many times. The chain combines TRBV28 with TRBJ2-5, with a tentative D call TRBD2 (5 bases). Trimming took 7 bases from V and 2 from J, leaving 8 bases between them. This CDR3 is 12 amino acids long. CDR1 MDHEN and CDR2 SYDVKM come from the germline V gene. The CDR3, as DNA: TGTGCCAGCATGAGCGGACAAGAGACCCAGTACTTC. Protein product: CASMSGQETQYF.

This clonotype was seen a few times. A much larger clone is a single base away; this may be a read error. The V gene is TRBV4-2, the J gene TRBJ1-5; D remains unclear. Germline V gene lookup returns CDR1 LGHNA and CDR2 YNFKEQ. Trimming stripped 1 base from V and 0 bases from J, with 7 bases between. This CDR3 spans 15 amino acids. The CDR3 DNA follows: TGTGCCAGCAGCCAAGGGAGGTATAGCAATCAGCCCCAGCATTTT. Protein: CASSQGRYSNQPQHF.

This clonotype was seen a few times. This rearrangement joins TRBV5-1 to TRBJ2-5; 7 nucleotides line up with TRBD2. In germline, CDR1 is SGHRS, CDR2 YFSETQ. The CDR3 spans 16 residues. V lost 5 bases and J lost 1; bases outside the gene matches: 11. The CDR3 bases are TGCGCCAGCAGTTGGCTAGCGGTGACCTTCCAAGAGACCCAGTACTTC. Protein: CASSWLAVTFQETQYF.

This clonotype was recorded a few times. V is TRBV29-1 and J is TRBJ2-7, with 8 nucleotides matching TRBD1. The CDR3 runs 14 residues. V dropped 6 bases and J dropped 3; count of bases not matched to a gene: 10. Germline CDR1 is SQVTM and CDR2 is ANQGSEA. The CDR3 region has the DNA TGCAGCGTACGTACCGGGACAGGAGGCTACGAGCAGTACTTC. Translated: CSVRTGTGGYEQYF.

The chain is built from TRBV28 and TRBJ2-1; TRBD2 matches 14 bases. The CDR3 loop spans 17 amino acids. Germline CDR1 and CDR2: MDHEN and SYDVKM. The V gene end was trimmed by 6 bases and the J gene end by 1 base; junction bases not matched to a gene: 5. CDR3 loop: CASRPGLAGGSYNEQFF. The CDR3 coding sequence is TGTGCCAGCAGACCAGGACTAGCGGGGGGTTCCTACAATGAGCAGTTCTTC.

This clonotype was seen a few times. The chain is built from TRBV12-3 or TRBV12-4 and TRBJ2-1; TRBD2 matches at 9 bases. V lost 3 bases to trimming and J lost 9 bases; unmatched junction nucleotides: 9. The CDR3 loop spans 15 amino acids. The CDR3 DNA follows: TGTGCCAGCAGTTTGTTTTTGCGGGGGGGCGGTGAGCAGTTCTTC. Its protein is CASSLFLRGGGEQFF.

This clonotype was seen ten or more times. The chain carries TRBV5-1 and TRBJ2-3; D is unclear. The CDR3 extends over 15 amino acids. The V end lost 0 bases, the J end lost 6 bases, and 14 bases lay between the germline ends. Germline V lookup: CDR1 SGHRS, CDR2 YFSETQ. The CDR3 coding sequence is TGCGCCAGCAGCTTGGTAGACCCCACGTCGGATACGCAGTATTTT. Translating gives CASSLVDPTSDTQYF.

This clonotype came up many times. This chain links TRBV5-1 with TRBJ2-7, with 7 bases fitting TRBD1. CDR3 length: 14 amino acids. V dropped 4 bases and J dropped 3; count of bases not matched to a gene: 7. CDR1 is SGHRS, CDR2 YFSETQ, per germline. The DNA of the CDR3 is TGCGCCAGCAGCATTGACAGGGTTGGCTACGAGCAGTACTTC. Protein product: CASSIDRVGYEQYF.

This sequence joins TRBV20-1 and TRBJ2-5; 14 positions agree with TRBD2. The ends lost 2 bases at V and 7 bases at J; junction bases unmatched: 3. The CDR3 is made up of 14 amino acids. CDR1 and CDR2 (germline): DFQATT, SNEGSKA (reference sequence). In nucleotides, the CDR3 is TGCAGTGCTAGAAAGACTAGCGGGGGGGTGACCCAGTACTTC. The encoded protein is CSARKTSGGVTQYF.

This clonotype has just a few counts. This chain links TRBV12-3 or TRBV12-4 with TRBJ2-1; 8 nucleotides line up with TRBD2. This CDR3 spans 15 amino acids. The J segment lost 4 bases and the V segment lost 6 bases, leaving 8 bases of the junction unmatched. The CDR3 spells CASRFSGGEYNEQFF. The CDR3 DNA is TGTGCCAGCAGATTTTCCGGGGGGGAGTACAATGAGCAGTTCTTC.

This clonotype was seen many times. V gene TRBV29-1 combines with J gene TRBJ1-5; D gene ambiguous. V was pared by 4 bases and J by 1 base, with 11 bases between. The CDR3 loop spans 14 amino acids. Per germline, CDR1 SQVTM and CDR2 ANQGSEA. The CDR3 reads CSVGGGRSNQPQHF. CDR3 DNA: TGCAGCGTTGGAGGAGGGAGAAGCAATCAGCCCCAGCATTTT.

This clonotype was detected many times. The chain recombines TRBV2 with TRBJ2-5; TRBD1 agrees at 8 bases. V shed 5 bases and J 6 bases; nucleotides not matched to a gene: 14. CDR1 and CDR2 from the germline V gene are SNHLY and FYNNEI. CDR3 size: 16 residues. DNA of the CDR3: TGTGCCAGCAGTCGAATAGGGGCCAGGGGGCTGAAGACCCAGTACTTC. Translated: CASSRIGARGLKTQYF.